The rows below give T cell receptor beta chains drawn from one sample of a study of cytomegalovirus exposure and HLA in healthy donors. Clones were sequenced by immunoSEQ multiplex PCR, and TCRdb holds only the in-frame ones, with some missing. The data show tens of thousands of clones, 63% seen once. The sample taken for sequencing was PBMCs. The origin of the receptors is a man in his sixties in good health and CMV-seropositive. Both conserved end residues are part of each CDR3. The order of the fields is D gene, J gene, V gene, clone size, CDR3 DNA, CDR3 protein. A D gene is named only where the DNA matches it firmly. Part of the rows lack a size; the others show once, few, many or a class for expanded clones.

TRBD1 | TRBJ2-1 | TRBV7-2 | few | TGTGCCAGCAGCACTCGGACAGGGAATTACAATGAGCAGTTCTTC | CASSTRTGNYNEQFF
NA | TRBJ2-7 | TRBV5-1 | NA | TGCGCCAGCAGCCTGGATACCGGGGGCGAGCAGTACTTC | CASSLDTGGEQYF
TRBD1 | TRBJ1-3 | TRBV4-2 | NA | TGTGCCAGCAGCCAAAAACAGGGGAACGGAAACACCATATATTTT | CASSQKQGNGNTIYF
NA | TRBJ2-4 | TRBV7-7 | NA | TGTGCCAGCAGCGGGGCCGGAGAGGCCAAAAACATTCAGTACTTC | CASSGAGEAKNIQYF
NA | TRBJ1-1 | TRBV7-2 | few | TGTGCCAGCAGCTCGGGACTCGCGAACACTGAAGCTTTCTTT | CASSSGLANTEAFF
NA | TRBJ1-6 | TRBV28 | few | TGTGCCAGCAGCCCGAGGGTCGTTCATTCACCCCTCCACTTT | CASSPRVVHSPLHF
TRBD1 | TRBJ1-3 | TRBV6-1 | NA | TGTGCCAGGCTAGGGGGCACCCTTGGAAACACCATATATTTT | CARLGGTLGNTIYF
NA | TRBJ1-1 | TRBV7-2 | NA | TGTGCCAGCAGCCCACGGGGAGATGGCTCTGAAGCTTTCTTT | CASSPRGDGSEAFF
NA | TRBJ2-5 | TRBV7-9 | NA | TGTGCCAGCAGCCGGGACTTCAACGAAGAGACCCAGTACTTC | CASSRDFNEETQYF
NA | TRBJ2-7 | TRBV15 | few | TGTGCCACCAGCCTCGGTGGCGACAGCTACGAGCAGTACTTC | CATSLGGDSYEQYF
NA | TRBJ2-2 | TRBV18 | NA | TGTGCCAGCTCACCATTAGGGAGCACCGGGGAGCTGTTTTTT | CASSPLGSTGELFF
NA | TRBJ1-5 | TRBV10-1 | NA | TGCGCCAGCAGTGAGACCCCCAGGGATAAAGGGTCGACCAATCAGCCCCAGCATTTT | CASSETPRDKGSTNQPQHF
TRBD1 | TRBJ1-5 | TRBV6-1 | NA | TGTGCCAGCAGGCCAGACAGGGGAGGTGAGCCCCAGCATTTT | CASRPDRGGEPQHF
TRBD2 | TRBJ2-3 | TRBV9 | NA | TGTGCCAGCAGCGTGGGGGGGTCTAGCACAGATACGCAGTATTTT | CASSVGGSSTDTQYF
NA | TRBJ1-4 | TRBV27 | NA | TGTGCCAGCAGCCCCGTCGGGGTGGAGCCTGCAACTAATGAAAAACTGTTTTTT | CASSPVGVEPATNEKLFF
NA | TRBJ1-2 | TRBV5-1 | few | TGCGCCAGCAGCTTGGAGGCGGGGGTTACTAATGGCTACACCTTC | CASSLEAGVTNGYTF
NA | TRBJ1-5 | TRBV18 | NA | TGTGCCAGCTCACCCGAGCGACTTAGCAATCAGCCCCAGCATTTT | CASSPERLSNQPQHF
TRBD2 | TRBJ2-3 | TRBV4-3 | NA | TGCGCCAGCAGCCTGGGAGCCGTGCGGGAGGGAGGCACAGATACGCAGTATTTT | CASSLGAVREGGTDTQYF
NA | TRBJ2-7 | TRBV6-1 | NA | TGTGCCAGCAGTGAGCGTGGTCCTTCTTGGTACGAGCAGTACTTC | CASSERGPSWYEQYF
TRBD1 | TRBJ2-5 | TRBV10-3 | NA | TGTGCCATCAGTGAGGACAGGGCCCAAGAGACCCAGTACTTC | CAISEDRAQETQYF
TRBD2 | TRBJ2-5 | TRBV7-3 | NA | TGTGCCAGCAGCTTAATGGGAGGACTAGCAGGAGAGACCCAGTACTTC | CASSLMGGLAGETQYF
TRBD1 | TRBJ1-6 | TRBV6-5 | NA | TGTGCCAGCCGAGAGGACAGGTGGATTAATTCACCCCTCCACTTT | CASREDRWINSPLHF
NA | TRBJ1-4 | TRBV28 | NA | TGTGCCAGCAGTCCCTGGGTGCAGGCGCTGGACTCTGCAACTAATGAAAAACTGTTTTTT | CASSPWVQALDSATNEKLFF
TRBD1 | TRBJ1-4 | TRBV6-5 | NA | TGTGCCAGCAGTTACCGACAGGGTTCGACTAATGAAAAACTGTTTTTT | CASSYRQGSTNEKLFF
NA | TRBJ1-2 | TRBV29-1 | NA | TGCAGCGCTGAAGATATCTATGGCTACACCTTC | CSAEDIYGYTF
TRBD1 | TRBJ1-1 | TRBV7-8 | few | TGTGCCAGCAGCTGGGAGGGACAGGGGGAGACTGAAGCTTTCTTT | CASSWEGQGETEAFF